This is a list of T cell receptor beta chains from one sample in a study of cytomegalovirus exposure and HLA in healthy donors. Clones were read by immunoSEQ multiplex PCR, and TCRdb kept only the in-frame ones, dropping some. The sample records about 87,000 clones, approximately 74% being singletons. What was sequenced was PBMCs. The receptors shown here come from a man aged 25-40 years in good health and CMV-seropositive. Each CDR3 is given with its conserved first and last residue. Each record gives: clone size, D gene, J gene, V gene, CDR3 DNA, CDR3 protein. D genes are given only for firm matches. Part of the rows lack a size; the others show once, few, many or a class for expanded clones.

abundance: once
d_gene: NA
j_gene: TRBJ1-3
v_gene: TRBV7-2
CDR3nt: TGTGCCAGCAGCTTAAACCCCACGGTAAATGGAAACACCATATATTTT
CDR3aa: CASSLNPTVNGNTIYF

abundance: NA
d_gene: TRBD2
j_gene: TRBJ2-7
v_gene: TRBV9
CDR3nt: TGTGCCAGCAGCGTAGGGACTAGCGGGTCCTCCTACGAGCAGTACTTC
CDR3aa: CASSVGTSGSSYEQYF

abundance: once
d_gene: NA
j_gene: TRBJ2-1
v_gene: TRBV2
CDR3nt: TGTGCCAGCACCACTGACCGGGACAATGAGCAGTTCTTC
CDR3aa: CASTTDRDNEQFF

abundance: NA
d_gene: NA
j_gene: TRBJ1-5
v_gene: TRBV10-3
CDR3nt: TGTGCCATCAATGGACAGCTCAATCAGCCCCAGCATTTT
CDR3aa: CAINGQLNQPQHF

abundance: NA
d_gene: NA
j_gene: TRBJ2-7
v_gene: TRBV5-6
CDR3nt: TGTGCCAGCAGCCTCGGCAGGGTCTACGAGCAGTACTTC
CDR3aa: CASSLGRVYEQYF

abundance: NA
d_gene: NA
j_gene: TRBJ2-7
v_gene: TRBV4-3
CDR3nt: TGCGCCAGCAGCCAGATGGAGGAAGGCTACGAGCAGTACTTC
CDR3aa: CASSQMEEGYEQYF

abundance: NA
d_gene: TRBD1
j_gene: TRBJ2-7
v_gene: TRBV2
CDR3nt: TGTGCCATACCGGGACAGGCGGGCGACGAGCAGTACTTC
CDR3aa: CAIPGQAGDEQYF

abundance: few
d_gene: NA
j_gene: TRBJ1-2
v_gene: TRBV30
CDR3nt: TGTGCCTGGATGGAAACCCCAGGACATAACTATGGCTACACCTTC
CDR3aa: CAWMETPGHNYGYTF

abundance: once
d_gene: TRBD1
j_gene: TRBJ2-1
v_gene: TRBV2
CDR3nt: TGTGCCACCCTCAGGACAGGGTTAGGCAATGAGCAGTTCTTC
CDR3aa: CATLRTGLGNEQFF

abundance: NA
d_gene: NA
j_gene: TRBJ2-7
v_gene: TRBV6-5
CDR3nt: TGTGCCACCGGGAAACTAACAGGGCTGGAAGAGCAGTACTTC
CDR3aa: CATGKLTGLEEQYF

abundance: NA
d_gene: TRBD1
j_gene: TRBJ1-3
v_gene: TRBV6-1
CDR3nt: TGTGCCAGCAGACAGGGGAAAGACAACACCATATATTTT
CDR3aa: CASRQGKDNTIYF

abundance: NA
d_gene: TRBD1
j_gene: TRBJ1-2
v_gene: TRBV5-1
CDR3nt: TGCGCCAGCAGCCTCGGGACAGGGGGCCCAGAGGGCTACACCTTC
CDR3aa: CASSLGTGGPEGYTF

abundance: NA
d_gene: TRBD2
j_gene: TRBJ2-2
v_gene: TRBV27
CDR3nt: TGTGCCAGCAGTTTGCGGGCGGGGGGGCCGGTCACCGGGGAGCTGTTTTTT
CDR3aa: CASSLRAGGPVTGELFF

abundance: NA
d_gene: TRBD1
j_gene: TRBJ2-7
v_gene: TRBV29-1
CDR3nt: TGCAGCGGACGGACAGGGGTCGAGCAGTACTTC
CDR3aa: CSGRTGVEQYF

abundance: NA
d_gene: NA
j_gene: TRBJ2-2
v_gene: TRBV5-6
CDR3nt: TGTGCCAGCAGCTTGGATCAGGGATGGACCGGGGAGCTGTTTTTT
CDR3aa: CASSLDQGWTGELFF

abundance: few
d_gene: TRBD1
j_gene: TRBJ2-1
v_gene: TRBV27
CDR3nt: TGTGCCAGCAGCCTCGACAGGGGACGAAATGAGCAGTTCTTC
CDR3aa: CASSLDRGRNEQFF

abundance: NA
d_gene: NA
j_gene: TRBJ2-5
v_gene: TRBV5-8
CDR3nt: TGTGCCAGCAGCCAGAGGAGGGGCCAAGAGACCCAGTACTTC
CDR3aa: CASSQRRGQETQYF